The present TCR beta chain was sequenced within a study of PD-1 blockade in classical Hodgkin lymphoma. About the study: Once every 2 weeks, patients received intravenous nivolumab at 3 mg/kg.

As for this clone: Its antigen is undetermined.

Study-wide findings and caveats: Complete responders' diversity at baseline resembled that of newly diagnosed patients. Patients starting nivolumab less than 1 year after ASCT had lower diversity and were excluded from later analyses.

Here immunoSEQ multiplex PCR was the method, and the copy in TCRdb shows in-frame clones only, minus some. The table has 70,000 to 85,000 clones, 85% to 95% seen once; the top ten hold 8%. CDR1 MNHNY and CDR2 SVGAGI come from the germline V gene (reference sequence). Trimming stripped 7 bases from V and 0 bases from J, with 10 bases between. The CDR3 is made up of 14 amino acids. Each patient experienced a relapse that followed autologous stem cell transplantation, and brentuximab vedotin exposure varied. The best responses consisted of complete response, partial response or progressive disease. The source material was peripheral blood mononuclear cells (PBMCs), sampled at baseline. This receptor was obtained from a human donor with classical Hodgkin lymphoma. V is TRBV6-6 and J is TRBJ1-3; D might be TRBD1 (6 bases). The CDR3 DNA follows: TGTGCCAGCACCCCGGACAGCTCTGGAAACACCATATATTTT. Translating it yields CASTPDSSGNTIYF.